This T cell receptor beta chain appears in the sequencing data of a study of blood T cell repertoires in COVID-19. Study-wide context: The United States, Italy and Spain provided the acute and convalescent COVID-19 samples. Nucleic acid was either cDNA or gDNA, and it came from T cells, B-cell-depleted T cells, or PBMCs.

J gave up 5 bases and V 5 bases, and 11 bases lay outside the gene matches. The CDR3 is 15 residues long. Germline CDR1 and CDR2: MNHEY and SMNVEV (reference sequence). Original processing notes: Amplified reference gene primers provided the basis for estimating nucleated cell counts. Clones were read by immunoSEQ multiplex PCR, and TCRdb kept only the in-frame ones, dropping some. The V and J calls and clone size are taken from that table; D and trimming were inferred from the DNA. The sample carries under 40,000 clones, 93% recorded once. The source material was peripheral blood. The gene calls are TRBV27 and TRBJ2-5; TRBD1 aligns across 7 bases. This clonotype was obtained from a human donor in a cohort sampled during active COVID-19. The CDR3 region has the DNA TGTGCCAGCAGTCTAAGGGACCCGACAGGGGAGACCCAGTACTTC. Its translation is CASSLRDPTGETQYF.